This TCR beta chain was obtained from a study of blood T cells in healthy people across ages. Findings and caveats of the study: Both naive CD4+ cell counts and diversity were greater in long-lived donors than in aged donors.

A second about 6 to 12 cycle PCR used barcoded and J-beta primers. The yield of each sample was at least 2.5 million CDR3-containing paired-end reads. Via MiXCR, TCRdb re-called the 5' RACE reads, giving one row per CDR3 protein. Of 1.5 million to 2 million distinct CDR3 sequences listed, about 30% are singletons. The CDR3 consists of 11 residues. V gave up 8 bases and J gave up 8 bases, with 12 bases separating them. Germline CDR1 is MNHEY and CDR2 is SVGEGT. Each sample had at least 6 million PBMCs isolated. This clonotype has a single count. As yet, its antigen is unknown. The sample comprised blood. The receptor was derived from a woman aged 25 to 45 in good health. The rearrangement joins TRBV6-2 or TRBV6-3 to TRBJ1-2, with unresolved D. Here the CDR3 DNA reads TGTGCCAGCGGGAAGCAGCCGGGCTACACCTTC. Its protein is CASGKQPGYTF.